The source of this T cell receptor beta chain is a study of PD-1 and CTLA-4 blockade in melanoma. With 6 bases clipped from V and 5 bases from J, the junction kept 19 bases outside the gene matches. The CDR3 loop spans 17 amino acids. Germline CDR1 MDHEN, CDR2 SYDVKM. Sequencing was performed with immunoSEQ multiplex PCR; in TCRdb, only in-frame clones are kept and a portion is missing. The table has roughly 30,000 clones, roughly nine tenths seen once. The sequencing used CD8+ T cells from peripheral blood, collected before anti-PD-1 treatment. This chain uses TRBV28 with TRBJ2-7; 7 bases map to TRBD2. The clonotype comes from a human donor with melanoma. CDR3 DNA sequence: TGTGCCAGCAGCCATCTATTAAGGACTAGTCGCAGTCACGAGCAGTACTTC. This gives the protein CASSHLLRTSRSHEQYF.